The next 19 T cell receptor beta chains were all read from a single sample in a study of CD8+ T cells in alopecia areata. Treatment indicated: oral pan-JAK inhibitor, 5-10 mg twice daily. Reverse transcription of extracted RNA yielded cDNA, which provided the sequencing template. The protocol was immunoSEQ multiplex PCR, while the TCRdb copy is restricted to in-frame clones and leaves out a portion. Found here are 75,000 to 100,000 clones, around 71% of them singletons; the top ten hold 15% to 20%. Sequenced material: CD8+ T cells sorted from blood, taken between weeks 44 and 45, from a patient treated with tofacitinib. The source of these receptors is a human donor with alopecia areata.

The chain is built from TRBV5-6 and TRBJ2-5; D unresolved. The germline V and J ends were trimmed by 0 bases and 1 base, with 7 bases remaining between them. Germline lookup yields CDR1 SGHDT and CDR2 YYEEEE. The CDR3 contains 14 residues. Written as DNA, the CDR3 is TGTGCCAGCAGCTTGGGGGTGCGCCAAGAGACCCAGTACTTC. This gives the protein CASSLGVRQETQYF.

This chain links TRBV21-1 with TRBJ1-5. TRBV21-1 is given as a pseudogene. CDR3 size: 16 residues. CDR3: CATKGEQGGLNQPQHF. The CDR3 DNA sequence: TGTGCCACCAAGGGAGAACAGGGAGGACTTAATCAGCCCCAGCATTTT.

The chain recombines TRBV29-1 with TRBJ2-2, with D unclear. The V and J ends lost 6 bases and 6 bases respectively, with 8 bases between them. CDR1 and CDR2 from the germline V gene are SQVTM and ANQGSEA. The CDR3 length is 11 residues. CDR3 region: CSVSEAGELFF. The CDR3 DNA is TGCAGCGTGTCAGAAGCCGGGGAGCTGTTTTTT.

The chain combines TRBV11-2 with TRBJ2-5; weak D call: TRBD1 (6 bases). CDR1 and CDR2 (germline): SGHAT, FQNNGV. The CDR3 is 17 amino acids. V gave up 0 bases and J gave up 2 bases, with 16 bases separating them. In DNA form, the CDR3 reads TGTGCCAGCAGCTTAGACCCCACAGGGTTGGGGCAAGAGACCCAGTACTTC. This translates into CASSLDPTGLGQETQYF.

This chain connects TRBV30 to TRBJ1-1, with 8 bases lining up with TRBD1. This CDR3 contains 15 residues. V was pared by 1 base and J by 0 bases, with 4 bases of the junction left unmatched. Germline assignment: CDR1 GTSNPN and CDR2 SVGIG (reference sequence). CDR3 sequence: CAWSGTGTLNTEAFF. The DNA of the CDR3 is TGTGCCTGGAGTGGGACAGGGACCCTGAACACTGAAGCTTTCTTT.

The chain employs TRBV27 and TRBJ1-1; no reliable D call. V was cut by 6 bases and J by 1 base, with 18 bases left in between. The CDR3 consists of 16 residues. From germline, CDR1 is MNHEY and CDR2 SMNVEV (reference sequence). CDR3 loop: CASSPPGRASNTEAFF. CDR3 nucleotide sequence: TGTGCCAGCAGCCCACCGGGGAGGGCCTCGAACACTGAAGCTTTCTTT.

The chain is built from TRBV14 and TRBJ1-2; D is undetermined. This CDR3 is built from 13 residues. V was shortened by 2 bases and J by 7 bases, with 11 bases between the two germline ends. Germline V gene sequence: CDR1 SGHDN, CDR2 FVKESK. The CDR3 spells CASSQSGGSGYTF. In nucleotides, the CDR3 is TGTGCCAGCAGCCAATCTGGAGGCAGTGGCTACACCTTC.

The genes are TRBV30 and TRBJ1-2; 10 bases are a match to TRBD1. Germline V gene data show CDR1 as GTSNPN and CDR2 as SVGIG (reference sequence). The CDR3 runs 14 residues. Unmatched junction bases numbered 7, after V lost 5 bases and J lost 4 bases. The CDR3 here is CAWGTGTGVYGYTF. CDR3 bases: TGTGCCTGGGGAACCGGGACAGGGGTCTATGGCTACACCTTC.

V gene TRBV19 combines with J gene TRBJ1-5; D unresolved. The CDR3 runs to 12 residues. Germline CDR1 and CDR2: LNHDA and SQIVND (reference sequence). V shed 10 bases and J shed 0 bases, with 7 bases lying between them. CDR3 nucleotide sequence: TGTGCCACTACAGATAGCAATCAGCCCCAGCATTTT. Translated, it gives CATTDSNQPQHF.

This clone was observed a few times. This chain uses TRBV5-1 with TRBJ1-2, with D tentatively TRBD1 (5 bases). Per the germline V gene, CDR1 is SGHRS and CDR2 is YFSETQ. The V end was cut by 3 bases, the J end by 4 bases, with 13 bases between. The CDR3 is 14 residues long. CDR3 sequence reads: CASSSGGTSYGYTF. CDR3 sequence (DNA): TGCGCCAGCAGCTCCGGGGGGACCTCCTATGGCTACACCTTC. Based on the CDR3 plus reference TRBV5-1 and TRBJ1-2, the full variable domain is KAGVTQTPRYLIKTRGQQVTLSCSPISGHRSVSWYQQTPGQGLQFLFEYFSETQRNKGNFPGRFSGRQFSNSRSEMNVSTLELGDSALYLCASSSGGTSYGYTFGSGTRLTVV.

The rearrangement uses TRBV15 and TRBJ2-7; 7 bases fit TRBD2. Germline V lookup: CDR1 LNHNV, CDR2 YYDKDF (reference sequence). The CDR3 length is 15 residues. V shed 1 base and J 2 bases; nucleotides not matched to a gene: 5. In DNA, the CDR3 is TGTGCCACCAGCAGAGGGGCGGGGGTGACCTACGAGCAGTACTTC. Encoded protein: CATSRGAGVTYEQYF.

V is TRBV5-1 and J is TRBJ2-2; D is undetermined. V was pared by 4 bases and J by 0 bases, with 7 bases between. The CDR3 runs to 14 residues. Germline CDR1 and CDR2: SGHRS and YFSETQ. The DNA of the CDR3 is TGCGCCAGCAGCCCGGCCGCGAACACCGGGGAGCTGTTTTTT. This translates into CASSPAANTGELFF.

This clone was found a few times. The rearrangement links TRBV2 to TRBJ2-5; 7 nucleotides agree with TRBD1. Germline lookup yields CDR1 SNHLY and CDR2 FYNNEI. This CDR3 spans 14 amino acids. J was trimmed by 4 bases and V by 6 bases; bases with no gene match: 8. This CDR3 is CASSRLQGTETQYF. DNA for the CDR3: TGTGCCAGCAGCCGGCTACAGGGGACAGAGACCCAGTACTTC. The full variable domain, with the rest looked up from reference TRBV2 and TRBJ2-5, is EPEVTQTPSHQVTQMGQEVILRCVPISNHLYFYWYRQILGQKVEFLVSFYNNEISEKSEIFDDQFSVERPDGSNFTLKIRSTKLEDSAMYFCASSRLQGTETQYFGPGTRLLVL.

The chain recombines TRBV15 with TRBJ1-1; D gene uncertain. This CDR3 has 13 amino acids. Deletions cut 3 bases from V and 4 bases from J, with 9 bases between. The germline V gene encodes CDR1 LNHNV and CDR2 YYDKDF (reference sequence). The CDR3, as DNA: TGTGCCACCAGCAGGACCCCCGGCACTGAAGCTTTCTTT. Amino acids: CATSRTPGTEAFF.

The chain combines TRBV19 with TRBJ1-2; D perhaps matches TRBD1 (5 bases). The CDR3 contains 12 residues. Trimming took off 6 bases at V and 2 bases at J, with 7 bases between the two ends. In germline, CDR1 is LNHDA, CDR2 SQIVND (reference sequence). The CDR3 is CASRQDNYGYTF. The CDR3 DNA reads as TGTGCCAGTAGACAGGACAACTATGGCTACACCTTC.

This chain's CDR3 is CASSQDRGLGAGQYF. CDR3 sequence (DNA): TGCGCCAGCAGCCAAGATAGGGGTTTAGGGGCCGGGCAGTACTTC. This sequence joins TRBV4-3 and TRBJ2-7; TRBD1 is a possible D gene (5 bases). Per the germline V gene, CDR1 is LGHNA and CDR2 is YSLEER. The V end was cut by 0 bases, the J end by 9 bases, with 18 bases between. The CDR3 totals 15 residues.

The chain couples TRBV29-1 to TRBJ1-2; tentatively, D is TRBD1 (5 bases). The CDR3 runs 14 residues. In germline, CDR1 is SQVTM, CDR2 ANQGSEA. The ends were cut back, 0 bases at V and 11 bases at J, with 19 bases in the middle. As DNA, the CDR3 is TGCAGCGTTGAAGAATCGTGGGGCCCGGTAATTTACACCTTC. Translation: CSVEESWGPVIYTF.

The V gene is TRBV19, the J gene TRBJ1-5; tentatively, D is TRBD1 (6 bases). Per the germline V gene, CDR1 is LNHDA and CDR2 is SQIVND (reference sequence). CDR3 size: 14 residues. Trimming cost V 7 bases and J 7 bases, with 17 bases left between them. CDR3 DNA sequence: TGTGCCAGTAACCACAGGGACAATTTACAGCCCCAGCATTTT. It codes for CASNHRDNLQPQHF.

This clone was observed a handful of times. This chain connects TRBV6-6 to TRBJ1-1, with D possibly matching TRBD1 (5 bases). Trimming took off 8 bases at V and 4 bases at J, with 20 bases between the two ends. Germline CDR1 and CDR2: MNHNY and SVGAGI (reference sequence). This CDR3 comprises 15 residues. Here the CDR3 DNA reads TGTGCCAGCTACGTTCTCCGGGGGGTGACCACTGAAGCTTTCTTT. Protein product: CASYVLRGVTTEAFF.